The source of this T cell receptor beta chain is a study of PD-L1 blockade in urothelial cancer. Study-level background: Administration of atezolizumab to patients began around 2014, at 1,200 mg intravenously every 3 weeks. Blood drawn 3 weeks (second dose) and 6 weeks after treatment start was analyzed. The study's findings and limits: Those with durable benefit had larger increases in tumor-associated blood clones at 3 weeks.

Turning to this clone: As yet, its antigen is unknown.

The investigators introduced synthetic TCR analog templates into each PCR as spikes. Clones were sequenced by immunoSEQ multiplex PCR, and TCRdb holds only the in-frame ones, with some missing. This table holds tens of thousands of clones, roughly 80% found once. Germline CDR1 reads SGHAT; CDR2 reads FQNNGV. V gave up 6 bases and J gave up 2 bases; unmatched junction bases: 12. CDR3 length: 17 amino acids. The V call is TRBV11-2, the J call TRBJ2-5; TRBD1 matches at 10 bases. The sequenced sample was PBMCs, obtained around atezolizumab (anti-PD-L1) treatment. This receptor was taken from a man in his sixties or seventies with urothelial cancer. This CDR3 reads CASSSSGTGVLQETQYF. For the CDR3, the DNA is TGTGCCAGCAGTTCCTCCGGGACAGGGGTACTGCAAGAGACCCAGTACTTC.